This passage covers 23 T cell receptor beta chains from one sample sequenced in a study of blood T cell repertoires in COVID-19. TCRdb's copy holds only in-frame clones and misses some; the assay was immunoSEQ multiplex PCR. The sample consists of about 280,000 clones, around 91% of them appearing once. Sequences were obtained from PBMCs or T cells enriched from blood (not recorded which). Receptors were obtained from a woman aged 18-30 years with acute COVID-19.

V gene TRBV7-3 combines with J gene TRBJ2-1; maybe TRBD2 (5 bases). Germline V gene data show CDR1 as SGHTA and CDR2 as FQGTGA. The V and J ends lost 1 base and 3 bases respectively, with 13 bases between them. This CDR3 is built from 16 residues. CDR3 region: CASSLNVGMVYNEQFF. Written as DNA, the CDR3 is TGTGCCAGCAGCTTAAATGTCGGGATGGTCTACAATGAGCAGTTCTTC.

The chain employs TRBV19 and TRBJ1-1, with 7 bases that match TRBD1. Losses at the gene ends were 3 bases for V and 6 bases for J; bases not matched to a gene: 7. Germline V lookup: CDR1 LNHDA, CDR2 SQIVND (reference sequence). The CDR3 contains 14 residues. CDR3 DNA: TGTGCCAGTAGTATCTCCGGACAGGACGCTGAAGCTTTCTTT. This sequence encodes CASSISGQDAEAFF. The full variable domain, in which reference TRBV19 and TRBJ1-1 provide the parts outside the CDR3, is DGGITQSPKYLFRKEGQNVTLSCEQNLNHDAMYWYRQDPGQGLRLIYYSQIVNDFQKGDIAEGYSVSREKKESFPLTVTSAQKNPTAFYLCASSISGQDAEAFFGQGTRLTVV.

The chain couples TRBV2 to TRBJ2-3; possible D gene TRBD2, 5 bases. This CDR3 comprises 15 residues. The V and J ends lost 4 bases and 5 bases respectively, with 16 bases between them. Looked up from germline, CDR1 is SNHLY and CDR2 is FYNNEI. CDR3 DNA: TGTGCCAGCAGTGGGCTAGCATCGGTAGGAGATACGCAGTATTTT. It specifies CASSGLASVGDTQYF.

The chain recombines TRBV3-1 (or the pseudogene TRBV3-2) with TRBJ1-2, with D tentatively TRBD1 (5 bases). This CDR3 contains 15 residues. V lost 0 bases to trimming and J lost 4 bases, with 12 bases between them. Germline CDR1 is LGHDT and CDR2 is YNNKEL (reference sequence). CDR3 coding DNA: TGTGCCAGCAGCCAAGAAGGGGCGGAACTCTATGGCTACACCTTC. Translating gives CASSQEGAELYGYTF.

The chain combines TRBV5-1 with TRBJ2-7; 7 bases are shared with TRBD2. Germline V CDR1 and CDR2: SGHRS, YFSETQ. J lost 12 bases, V lost 0 bases, and 12 bases had no gene match. The CDR3 loop spans 14 amino acids. CDR3 sequence (DNA): TGCGCCAGCAGCTTGGCCGCTAGCGGTTCTTTAGCGTACTTC. Residues: CASSLAASGSLAYF.

This clone has just one count. V and J are TRBV7-2 and TRBJ1-1; D is unresolved. The germline V gene has CDR1 SGHTA and CDR2 FQGNSA. The CDR3 length is 13 residues. Trimming cost V 6 bases and J 2 bases, with 10 bases left between them. The CDR3 sequence: CASRPTVNTEAFF. The DNA for the CDR3 is TGTGCCAGCAGGCCCACAGTAAACACTGAAGCTTTCTTT.

The genes are TRBV2 and TRBJ1-5; D unclear. CDR1 is SNHLY, CDR2 FYNNEI, per germline. V was shortened by 1 base and J by 8 bases, with 18 bases between the two germline ends. The CDR3 spans 16 residues. The CDR3 DNA sequence: TGTGCCAGCAGTGAAGGGGCATTCATCGTTACAGAGCCCCAGCATTTT. Its protein is CASSEGAFIVTEPQHF. The complete variable domain, with remaining parts taken from reference TRBV2 and TRBJ1-5, reads EPEVTQTPSHQVTQMGQEVILRCVPISNHLYFYWYRQILGQKVEFLVSFYNNEISEKSEIFDDQFSVERPDGSNFTLKIRSTKLEDSAMYFCASSEGAFIVTEPQHFGDGTRLSIL.

The J gene is TRBJ1-1, the V gene TRBV7-3, with D hard to call. From germline, CDR1 is SGHTA and CDR2 FQGTGA. The CDR3 spans 14 residues. V was trimmed by 1 base and J by 1 base, leaving 7 bases between them. The CDR3 DNA is TGTGCCAGCAGCTTAAGGGCAGGGAACACTGAAGCTTTCTTT. Protein product: CASSLRAGNTEAFF.

This clone was recorded at least ten times. The genes are TRBV2 and TRBJ1-5; D unclear. V shed 7 bases and J shed 4 bases, with 11 bases lying between them. This CDR3 spans 13 amino acids. Germline V CDR1 and CDR2: SNHLY, FYNNEI. The DNA for the CDR3 is TGTGCCAGCATGCTAGGTCAGAATCAGCCCCAGCATTTT. Translating gives CASMLGQNQPQHF. Variable domain in full (rest from reference TRBV2 and TRBJ1-5): EPEVTQTPSHQVTQMGQEVILRCVPISNHLYFYWYRQILGQKVEFLVSFYNNEISEKSEIFDDQFSVERPDGSNFTLKIRSTKLEDSAMYFCASMLGQNQPQHFGDGTRLSIL.

The rearrangement uses TRBV19 and TRBJ2-7; maybe TRBD1 (5 bases). Per the germline V gene, CDR1 is LNHDA and CDR2 is SQIVND (reference sequence). The CDR3 contains 14 residues. Trimming left V 5 bases short and J 6 bases short, with 17 bases between. The CDR3 region has the DNA TGTGCCAGTAGTCCTAGAGAACAGGCTTTCGAGCAGTACTTC. Amino acids: CASSPREQAFEQYF.

This chain joins TRBV6-5 and TRBJ1-2; 9 bases fit TRBD1. CDR1 MNHEY and CDR2 SVGAGI come from the germline V gene. V was pared by 5 bases and J by 4 bases, with 5 bases of the junction left unmatched. The CDR3 is made up of 14 amino acids. DNA of the CDR3: TGTGCCAGCAGTACGGGGGACAGGGCCTATGGCTACACCTTC. It yields the protein CASSTGDRAYGYTF.

This clone was counted once. The chain combines TRBV4-1 with TRBJ2-3; 8 nucleotides line up with TRBD1. CDR1 is MGHRA and CDR2 is YSYEKL in the germline V gene. CDR3 length: 20 residues. V trimming: 2 bases; J trimming: 2 bases; junction bases outside the gene matches: 18. This CDR3 reads CASSQPLELTGQVNTDTQYF. Written as DNA, the CDR3 is TGCGCCAGCAGCCAACCATTGGAGTTAACGGGACAGGTAAACACAGATACGCAGTATTTT.

The V and J genes are TRBV19 and TRBJ1-2; D ambiguous. CDR3 size: 13 residues. Trimming pared 8 bases from V and 4 bases from J, leaving 14 bases between. Per germline, CDR1 LNHDA and CDR2 SQIVND (reference sequence). CDR3 in amino acids: CASGTTVSYGYTF. CDR3 DNA sequence: TGTGCCAGTGGTACAACAGTTTCCTATGGCTACACCTTC.

This chain uses TRBV28 with TRBJ2-5, with a possible D match to TRBD1 (8 bases). V gave up 5 bases and J gave up 7 bases, with 17 bases separating them. The V gene's germline CDR1 is MDHEN and CDR2 SYDVKM. The CDR3 length is 14 residues. The CDR3 DNA is TGTGCCAGCAGTCCGTTTACAGGGGGGGGGACCCAGTACTTC. Encoded protein: CASSPFTGGGTQYF.

This chain uses TRBV27 with TRBJ1-2; D gene uncertain. Germline V lookup: CDR1 MNHEY, CDR2 SMNVEV (reference sequence). V lost 2 bases to trimming and J lost 5 bases, with 9 bases between them. The CDR3 loop spans 13 amino acids. The CDR3 sequence: CASSLVGGYGYTF. CDR3 bases: TGTGCCAGCAGTTTAGTTGGCGGTTATGGCTACACCTTC.

This chain connects TRBV29-1 to TRBJ2-1; D possibly corresponds to TRBD2 (6 bases). Germline loops: CDR1 SQVTM, CDR2 ANQGSEA. V lost 4 bases, J lost 7 bases, and 11 bases lay in between. The CDR3 covers 12 residues. Written as DNA, the CDR3 is TGCAGCGTTGTAACGGAGGGGAATGAGCAGTTCTTC. As protein: CSVVTEGNEQFF.

This chain uses TRBV4-1 with TRBJ2-7; weak D call: TRBD2 (6 bases). Looked up from germline, CDR1 is MGHRA and CDR2 is YSYEKL. The CDR3 sequence is 15 residues long. V gave up 1 base and J gave up 3 bases, with 13 bases separating them. This CDR3 is CASSQAHGGLYEQYF. The CDR3 bases are TGCGCCAGCAGCCAAGCCCACGGAGGGCTCTACGAGCAGTACTTC.

On this clone itself: Different DNA sequences within this sample yield the same CDR3. This chain links TRBV28 with TRBJ2-7, with TRBD1 matching 8 bases. Germline V CDR1 and CDR2: MDHEN, SYDVKM. The CDR3 extends over 13 amino acids. Trimming removed 6 bases from V and 6 bases from J; junction bases left unmatched: 7. This CDR3 is CASSPPDRGEQYF. The DNA for the CDR3 is TGTGCCAGCAGCCCGCCCGACAGGGGCGAGCAGTACTTC.

This clone was seen a handful of times. The V call is TRBV5-1, the J call TRBJ2-2; 7 bases are shared with TRBD1. CDR3 length: 15 residues. The germline V gene has CDR1 SGHRS and CDR2 YFSETQ. The V and J ends lost 1 base and 1 base, in that order; junction bases with no gene match: 1. Written as DNA, the CDR3 is TGCGCCAGCAGCTTGCGGACAGGGAACACCGGGGAGCTGTTTTTT. Translation: CASSLRTGNTGELFF.

This chain joins TRBV12-3 or TRBV12-4 and TRBJ1-2; D perhaps matches TRBD1 (5 bases). The CDR3 extends over 12 amino acids. V shed 1 base and J shed 7 bases, with 7 bases lying between them. The CDR3 coding sequence is TGTGCCAGCAGTTTAGGGGGCTCTGGCTACACCTTC. This translates into CASSLGGSGYTF.

The chain links TRBV3-1 (or the pseudogene TRBV3-2) to TRBJ1-4, with a weak D call TRBD1 (5 bases). The CDR3 loop spans 16 amino acids. Germline lookup yields CDR1 LGHDT and CDR2 YNNKEL (reference sequence). V was shortened by 3 bases and J by 8 bases, with 19 bases between the two germline ends. DNA for the CDR3: TGTGCCAGCAGCCATCGTCCGATAGTTGGGGGGGAAAAACTGTTTTTT. This codes for CASSHRPIVGGEKLFF.

V gene TRBV30 combines with J gene TRBJ2-7; TRBD1 might be the D (6 bases). Germline-derived CDR1 and CDR2 are GTSNPN and SVGIG (reference sequence). Deletions cut 5 bases from V and 3 bases from J, with 26 bases between. The CDR3 contains 17 residues. CDR3 sequence: CAWGDPRTDTEDYEQYF. CDR3 bases: TGTGCCTGGGGGGATCCTCGGACAGACACGGAGGACTACGAGCAGTACTTC.

This clone turned up a few times. The J gene is TRBJ1-1, the V gene TRBV14; D possibly corresponds to TRBD1 (5 bases). Germline V gives CDR1 SGHDN, CDR2 FVKESK. The V end lost 1 base, the J end lost 0 bases, and 6 bases lay between the germline ends. The CDR3 has 14 amino acids. This CDR3 reads CASSQAGLNTEAFF. In DNA, the CDR3 is TGTGCCAGCAGCCAAGCAGGGCTGAACACTGAAGCTTTCTTT. The whole variable domain, remainder taken from reference TRBV14 and TRBJ1-1, is EAGVTQFPSHSVIEKGQTVTLRCDPISGHDNLYWYRRVMGKEIKFLLHFVKESKQDESGMPNNRFLAERTGGTYSTLKVQPAELEDSGVYFCASSQAGLNTEAFFGQGTRLTVV.